This T cell receptor (beta chain) is from a study of blood T cell repertoires in COVID-19. This CDR3 comprises 15 residues. With 1 base removed from V and 2 bases from J, the gap between germline ends came to 12 bases. From germline, CDR1 is SGHAT and CDR2 FQNNGV. In the authors' methods: Quantification of nucleated cells was approximated via reference gene primer amplification. The table came from immunoSEQ multiplex PCR; TCRdb's copy has only in-frame clones and leaves some out. Clonal size and the V and J genes are those of that table, whereas D and trimming came from the DNA. In the table there are 300,000 or so clones, more than 70% of which are singletons.

This clonotype was sampled from a woman between 45 and 60 years old who had recovered from COVID-19. The material sequenced was peripheral blood. The rearrangement uses TRBV11-2 and TRBJ2-7; D unresolved. DNA of the CDR3: TGTGCCAGCAGCTTAGTATATGATCCGGCCTACGAGCAGTACTTC. Its protein product is CASSLVYDPAYEQYF.